The 28 T cell receptor beta chains reported below all come from one sample, sequenced in a study of CD8 T cells in Susac syndrome. Reverse transcription of roughly 0.5 to 1 ug RNA was performed with random hexamers. In TCRdb, the immunoSEQ multiplex PCR reads were re-called with MiXCR into one record per CDR3 protein. The table lists more than 150,000 distinct CDR3 sequences, just over 90% of them singletons. Sequencing input: CD4+ T cells from PBMCs. The receptors were sampled from a human donor in good health.

For the CDR3, the DNA is TGCGCCAGCAGCTTGGTGGCTAGCGGACAAGAGACCCAGTACTTC. Encoded protein: CASSLVASGQETQYF. The chain has TRBV5-1 and TRBJ2-5; 7 bases line up with TRBD2. This CDR3 is built from 15 residues. J gave up 2 bases and V 0 bases, and 4 bases lay outside the gene matches. Looked up from germline, CDR1 is SGHRS and CDR2 is YFSETQ.

The V call is TRBV7-2, the J call TRBJ2-3; TRBD2 matches at 13 bases. From germline, CDR1 is SGHTA and CDR2 FQGNSA. Trimming removed 5 bases from V and 6 bases from J; junction bases left unmatched: 14. The length of the CDR3 is 18 residues. CDR3 in amino acids: CASSQTTGLAGAYDTQYF. CDR3 DNA: TGTGCCAGCAGCCAAACGACCGGACTAGCGGGGGCATATGATACGCAGTATTTT.

Here the CDR3 reads CASSLMQGAADTQYF. The DNA for the CDR3 is TGCGCCAGCAGCTTGATGCAGGGGGCGGCAGATACGCAGTATTTT. The chain employs TRBV5-1 and TRBJ2-3, with 8 bases fitting TRBD1. CDR1 SGHRS and CDR2 YFSETQ come from the germline V gene. This CDR3 contains 15 residues. Germline trimming cut 1 base from V and 4 bases from J; bases unmatched to any gene: 5.

On this clonotype itself: One end of the junction varies from germline; a read error may be responsible. The chain has TRBV5-1 and TRBJ2-3; D perhaps matches TRBD2 (5 bases). Germline-derived CDR1 and CDR2 are SGHRS and YFSETQ. The CDR3 is made up of 14 amino acids. The CDR3 loop reads CASSLSGSTDTQYF. CDR3 sequence (DNA): TGTGCCAGCAGCTTAAGCGGTAGCACAGATACGCAGTATTTT. Filled out from reference TRBV5-1 and TRBJ2-3, the complete variable domain reads KAGVTQTPRYLIKTRGQQVTLSCSPISGHRSVSWYQQTPGQGLQFLFEYFSETQRNKGNFPGRFSGRQFSNSRSEMNVSTLELGDSALYLCASSLSGSTDTQYFGPGTRLTVL.

The chain recombines TRBV28 with TRBJ2-7; either TRBD1 or TRBD2 may supply D (6 bases each). V was pared by 7 bases and J by 0 bases, with 13 bases between. The CDR3 loop spans 14 amino acids. Looked up from germline, CDR1 is MDHEN and CDR2 is SYDVKM. CDR3 nucleotides: TGTGCCAGCACCCAAGGGGGGAGCTCCTACGAGCAGTACTTC. Residues: CASTQGGSSYEQYF.

Details on this clonotype: Germline is not matched at one junction end, which may reflect a read error. The CDR3 reads CASSTGWSSENTIYF. The CDR3 region has the DNA TGTGCCAGCAGCACCGGTTGGTCCTCTGAAAACACCATATATTTT. The chain couples TRBV5-8 to TRBJ1-3; D is unresolved. This CDR3 is 15 amino acids long. Looked up from germline, CDR1 is SGHTS and CDR2 is YDEGEE.

This clonotype was observed a single time. This chain links TRBV7-6 with TRBJ2-7; a possible D gene is TRBD2 (6 bases). Trimming left V 7 bases short and J 1 base short, with 14 bases between. CDR3 length: 14 amino acids. Germline V gene lookup returns CDR1 SGHVS and CDR2 FNYEAQ. For the CDR3, the DNA is TGTGCCAGCACCTCCGCTGGGGGGTCCTACGAGCAGTACTTC. Amino acids: CASTSAGGSYEQYF.

CDR3 in amino acids: CASSLPPETQYF. The DNA of the CDR3 is TGTGCCAGCAGTCTCCCTCCGGAGACCCAGTACTTC. This chain uses TRBV28 with TRBJ2-5; D remains unclear. This CDR3 has 12 residues. Germline assignment: CDR1 MDHEN and CDR2 SYDVKM. Trimming took off 5 bases at V and 5 bases at J, with 9 bases between the two ends.

The rearrangement uses TRBV29-1 and TRBJ2-5; 13 nucleotides align to TRBD2. The CDR3 has 14 residues. V gave up 7 bases and J gave up 5 bases; unmatched junction bases: 7. CDR1 and CDR2 (germline): SQVTM, ANQGSEA. The CDR3 DNA follows: TGCAGCGGATCCGGGACTAGCGGGACCGAGACCCAGTACTTC. It yields the protein CSGSGTSGTETQYF.

This chain connects TRBV19 to TRBJ2-6, with D perhaps being TRBD1 or TRBD2 (5 bases each). Trimming shortened V by 3 bases and J by 0 bases, and 12 bases separated the two germline ends. The CDR3 consists of 17 residues. The germline V gene encodes CDR1 LNHDA and CDR2 SQIVND (reference sequence). The CDR3 region is CASSMTGQSSGANVLTF. CDR3 DNA: TGTGCCAGTAGTATGACGGGGCAGTCCTCTGGGGCCAACGTCCTGACTTTC.

The chain has TRBV28 and TRBJ1-2, with 7 bases matching TRBD1. Germline values: CDR1 MDHEN, CDR2 SYDVKM. The V and J ends lost 7 bases and 6 bases, in that order; junction bases with no gene match: 14. CDR3 size: 15 residues. The DNA of the CDR3 is TGTGCCAGCATCAGCTCCTCAGACAGGGACGATGGCTACACCTTC. Translating it yields CASISSSDRDDGYTF.

The rearrangement uses TRBV7-2 and TRBJ1-6; D may be TRBD1 (5 bases). This CDR3 is built from 14 residues. CDR1 and CDR2 (germline): SGHTA, FQGNSA. V lost 6 bases and J 11 bases, leaving 17 bases between the germline ends. In nucleotides, the CDR3 is TGTGCCAGCAGGGGCGAGGGGCTGCTTGCACCCCTCCACTTT. Translated: CASRGEGLLAPLHF.

This chain joins TRBV4-2 and TRBJ2-1; 9 bases are a match to TRBD2. The germline V gene encodes CDR1 LGHNA and CDR2 YNFKEQ. V was clipped by 4 bases and J by 7 bases; unmatched bases: 8. The CDR3 loop spans 15 amino acids. CDR3 sequence reads: CASSRFSGSLNEQFF. CDR3 DNA: TGTGCCAGCAGCCGTTTTAGCGGGAGTTTGAATGAGCAGTTCTTC.

V usage is TRBV5-4 and J usage is TRBJ1-1, with D possibly being TRBD1 (5 bases). Trimming took off 4 bases at V and 5 bases at J, with 15 bases between the two ends. The germline V gene has CDR1 SGHNT and CDR2 YYREEE (reference sequence). The CDR3 runs 14 residues. CDR3: CASSPGGGQTEAFF. For the CDR3, the DNA is TGTGCCAGCAGCCCTGGGGGAGGGCAGACTGAAGCTTTCTTT.

CDR3 in DNA: TGTGCCAGCATTACCGGGACTAGCTCTCCCCATGAGCAGTTCTTC. It specifies CASITGTSSPHEQFF. This chain joins TRBV28 and TRBJ2-1, with TRBD2 matching over 9 bases. The CDR3 loop spans 15 amino acids. Trimming at V came to 7 bases and at J to 8 bases, leaving 12 bases not matched to a gene. Germline V gives CDR1 MDHEN, CDR2 SYDVKM.

The CDR3 is CASSAGTAGNTIYF. The CDR3 DNA reads TGTGCCAGCAGCGCAGGGACAGCTGGAAACACCATATATTTT. The rearrangement joins TRBV9 to TRBJ1-3; 7 bases fit TRBD1. Germline lookup yields CDR1 SGDLS and CDR2 YYNGEE. With 3 bases clipped from V and 2 bases from J, the junction kept 2 bases outside the gene matches. This CDR3 has 14 residues.

The chain couples TRBV20-1 to TRBJ1-5; D possibly corresponds to TRBD1 (5 bases). Deletions cut 6 bases from V and 5 bases from J, with 14 bases between. The length of the CDR3 is 13 residues. Germline V gene lookup returns CDR1 DFQATT and CDR2 SNEGSKA (reference sequence). CDR3 sequence: CSALRQIDQPQHF. The CDR3 nucleotides are TGCAGTGCCCTTAGACAGATTGATCAGCCCCAGCATTTT.

J is TRBJ2-2 and V is TRBV5-8, with TRBD1 as a possible D gene (6 bases). The ends were cut back, 2 bases at V and 3 bases at J, with 11 bases in the middle. This CDR3 is 15 amino acids long. Germline assignment: CDR1 SGHTS and CDR2 YDEGEE. The CDR3 spells CASSFRGPYTGELFF. The CDR3 DNA sequence: TGTGCCAGCAGCTTCAGGGGCCCGTACACCGGGGAGCTGTTTTTT.

This rearrangement joins TRBV25-1 to TRBJ1-2; D not certain. The CDR3 extends over 15 amino acids. Germline CDR1 is MGHDK and CDR2 is SYGVNS. The germline V and J ends were trimmed by 2 bases and 0 bases, with 10 bases remaining between them. The CDR3 spells CASSEGQVSNYGYTF. The CDR3, as DNA: TGTGCCAGCAGTGAAGGGCAGGTCTCTAACTATGGCTACACCTTC.

The rearrangement uses TRBV30 and TRBJ1-1, with D uncertain. The CDR3 consists of 15 residues. Germline V lookup: CDR1 GTSNPN, CDR2 SVGIG (reference sequence). Trimming stripped 4 bases from V and 4 bases from J, with 19 bases between. The CDR3, as DNA: TGTGCCTGGATATCGGGCTTACTGTCCAGCACTGAAGCTTTCTTT. Amino acids: CAWISGLLSSTEAFF. The variable domain in full, completed from reference TRBV30 and TRBJ1-1, reads SQTIHQWPATLVQPVGSPLSLECTVEGTSNPNLYWYRQAAGRGLQLLFYSVGIGQISSEVPQNLSASRPQDRQFILSSKKLLLSDSGFYLCAWISGLLSSTEAFFGQGTRLTVV.

The gene calls are TRBV5-1 and TRBJ2-5; 7 bases line up with TRBD2. This CDR3 spans 15 amino acids. The V gene end was trimmed by 3 bases and the J gene end by 0 bases; junction bases not matched to a gene: 5. Germline assignment: CDR1 SGHRS and CDR2 YFSETQ. The CDR3 DNA reads as TGCGCCAGCAGCTGGGGGGGACTGGACCAAGAGACCCAGTACTTC. Protein sequence: CASSWGGLDQETQYF. Together with reference TRBV5-1 and TRBJ2-5, the CDR3 gives the full variable domain: KAGVTQTPRYLIKTRGQQVTLSCSPISGHRSVSWYQQTPGQGLQFLFEYFSETQRNKGNFPGRFSGRQFSNSRSEMNVSTLELGDSALYLCASSWGGLDQETQYFGPGTRLLVL.

The V and J genes are TRBV6-4 and TRBJ2-1, with D unresolved. The CDR3 has 13 amino acids. From germline, CDR1 is MRHNA and CDR2 SNTAGT. Trimming removed 5 bases at V and 2 bases at J, with 7 bases between. The CDR3 loop reads CASSNSPYNEQFF. Written as DNA, the CDR3 is TGTGCCAGCAGTAATTCCCCCTACAATGAGCAGTTCTTC.

This clonotype was observed once. The chain joins TRBV6-5 to TRBJ2-5; 8 bases agree with TRBD1. The CDR3 extends over 13 amino acids. Germline CDR1 reads MNHEY; CDR2 reads SVGAGI. Losses at the gene ends were 5 bases for V and 8 bases for J; bases not matched to a gene: 7. CDR3 protein: CASSGRQGSTQYF. In DNA, the CDR3 is TGTGCCAGCAGTGGAAGACAGGGGAGCACCCAGTACTTC.

The chain links TRBV19 to TRBJ2-5; D perhaps matches TRBD1 (6 bases). Germline-derived CDR1 and CDR2 are LNHDA and SQIVND (reference sequence). This CDR3 has 14 residues. V gave up 5 bases and J gave up 5 bases, with 15 bases separating them. CDR3 in DNA: TGTGCCAGTAGTGCCCGACAGGTGGGGGAGACCCAGTACTTC. Its translation: CASSARQVGETQYF.

This clonotype was detected once. The V gene is TRBV5-1, the J gene TRBJ1-1; D is undetermined. CDR1 is SGHRS and CDR2 is YFSETQ in the germline V gene. Trimming removed 0 bases at V and 6 bases at J, with 12 bases between. The CDR3 runs to 14 residues. The CDR3 is CASSLALEGSEAFF. CDR3 nucleotides: TGCGCCAGCAGCTTGGCACTGGAAGGGTCTGAAGCTTTCTTT.

For this clonotype: A read error may account for a junction end that differs from germline. This sequence joins TRBV5-6 and TRBJ2-3, with D tentatively TRBD2 (8 bases). CDR1 and CDR2 (germline): SGHDT, YYEEEE. CDR3 length equals 14 residues. Written as DNA, the CDR3 is TGTGCCAGCAGCTGGGGGACAGCGGGGGACCCGCCGGATTTT. It encodes CASSWGTAGDPPDF.

The chain joins TRBV18 to TRBJ1-3; tentative D call: TRBD1 (5 bases). V was shortened by 3 bases and J by 4 bases, with 10 bases between the two germline ends. The germline V gene encodes CDR1 KGHSH and CDR2 LQKENI. The CDR3 has 14 residues. CDR3: CASSPIGEGNTIYF. The CDR3, as DNA: TGTGCCAGCTCACCTATAGGGGAAGGAAACACCATATATTTT. The whole variable domain, filled in from reference TRBV18 and TRBJ1-3, reads NAGVMQNPRHLVRRRGQEARLRCSPMKGHSHVYWYRQLPEEGLKFMVYLQKENIIDESGMPKERFSAEFPKEGPSILRIQQVVRGDSAAYFCASSPIGEGNTIYFGEGSWLTVV.

This sequence joins TRBV7-2 and TRBJ2-7; D is possibly TRBD1 (5 bases). The ends were cut back, 5 bases at V and 3 bases at J, with 14 bases in the middle. The CDR3 has 14 amino acids. Per the germline V gene, CDR1 is SGHTA and CDR2 is FQGNSA. The CDR3 protein is CASSAYAGYYEQYF. CDR3 bases: TGTGCCAGCAGCGCTTACGCAGGGTACTACGAGCAGTACTTC.